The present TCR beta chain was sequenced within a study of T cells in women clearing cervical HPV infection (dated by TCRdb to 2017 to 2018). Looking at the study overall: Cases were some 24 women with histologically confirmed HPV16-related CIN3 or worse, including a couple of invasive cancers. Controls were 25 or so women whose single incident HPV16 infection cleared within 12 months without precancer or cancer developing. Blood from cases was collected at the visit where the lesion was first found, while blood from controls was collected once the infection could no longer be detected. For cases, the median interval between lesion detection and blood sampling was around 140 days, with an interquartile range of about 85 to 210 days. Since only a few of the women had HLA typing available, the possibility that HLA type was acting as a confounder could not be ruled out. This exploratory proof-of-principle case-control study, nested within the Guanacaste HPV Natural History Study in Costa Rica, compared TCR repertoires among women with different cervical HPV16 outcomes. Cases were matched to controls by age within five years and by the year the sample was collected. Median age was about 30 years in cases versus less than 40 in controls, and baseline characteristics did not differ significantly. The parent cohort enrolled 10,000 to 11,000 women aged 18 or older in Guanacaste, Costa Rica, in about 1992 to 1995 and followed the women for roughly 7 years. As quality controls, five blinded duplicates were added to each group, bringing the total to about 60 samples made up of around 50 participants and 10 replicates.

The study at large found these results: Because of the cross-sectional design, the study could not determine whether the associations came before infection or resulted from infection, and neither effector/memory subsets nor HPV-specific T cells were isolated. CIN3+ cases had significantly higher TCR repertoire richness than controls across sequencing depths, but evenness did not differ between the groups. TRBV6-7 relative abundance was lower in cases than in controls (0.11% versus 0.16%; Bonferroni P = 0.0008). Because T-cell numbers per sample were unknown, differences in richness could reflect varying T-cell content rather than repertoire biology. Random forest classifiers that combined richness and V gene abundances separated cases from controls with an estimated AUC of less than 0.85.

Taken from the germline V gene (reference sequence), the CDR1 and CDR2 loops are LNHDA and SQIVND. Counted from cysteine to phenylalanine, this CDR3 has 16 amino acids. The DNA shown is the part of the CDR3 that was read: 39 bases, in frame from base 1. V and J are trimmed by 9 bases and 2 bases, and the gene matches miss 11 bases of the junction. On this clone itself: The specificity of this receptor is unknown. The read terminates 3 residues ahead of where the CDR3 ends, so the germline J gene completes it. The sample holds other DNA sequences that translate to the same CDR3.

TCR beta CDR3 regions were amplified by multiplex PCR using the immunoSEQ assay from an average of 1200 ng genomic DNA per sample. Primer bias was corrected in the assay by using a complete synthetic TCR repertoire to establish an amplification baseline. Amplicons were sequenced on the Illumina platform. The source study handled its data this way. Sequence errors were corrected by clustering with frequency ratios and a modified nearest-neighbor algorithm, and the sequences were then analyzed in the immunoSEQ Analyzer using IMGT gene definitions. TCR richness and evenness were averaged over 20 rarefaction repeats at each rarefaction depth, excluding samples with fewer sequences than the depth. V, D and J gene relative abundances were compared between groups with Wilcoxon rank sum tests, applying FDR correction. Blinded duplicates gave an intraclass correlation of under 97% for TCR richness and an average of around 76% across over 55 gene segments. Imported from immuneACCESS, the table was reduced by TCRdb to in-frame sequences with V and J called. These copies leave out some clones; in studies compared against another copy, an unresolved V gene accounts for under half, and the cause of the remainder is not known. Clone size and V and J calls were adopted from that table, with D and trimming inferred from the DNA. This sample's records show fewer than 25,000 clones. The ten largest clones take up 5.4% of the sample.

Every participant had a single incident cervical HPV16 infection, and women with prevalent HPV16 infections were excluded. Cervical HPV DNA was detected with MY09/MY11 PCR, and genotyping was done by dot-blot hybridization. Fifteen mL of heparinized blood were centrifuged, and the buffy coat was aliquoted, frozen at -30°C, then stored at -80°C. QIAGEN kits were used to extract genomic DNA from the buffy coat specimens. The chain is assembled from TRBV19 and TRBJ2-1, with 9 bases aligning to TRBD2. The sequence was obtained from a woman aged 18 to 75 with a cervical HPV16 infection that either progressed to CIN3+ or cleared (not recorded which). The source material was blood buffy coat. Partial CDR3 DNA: TGTGCCAGCACCTCGCGACTAGCGGATGCCTACAATGAG. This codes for CASTSRLADAYNE. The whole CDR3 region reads CASTSRLADAYNEQFF.